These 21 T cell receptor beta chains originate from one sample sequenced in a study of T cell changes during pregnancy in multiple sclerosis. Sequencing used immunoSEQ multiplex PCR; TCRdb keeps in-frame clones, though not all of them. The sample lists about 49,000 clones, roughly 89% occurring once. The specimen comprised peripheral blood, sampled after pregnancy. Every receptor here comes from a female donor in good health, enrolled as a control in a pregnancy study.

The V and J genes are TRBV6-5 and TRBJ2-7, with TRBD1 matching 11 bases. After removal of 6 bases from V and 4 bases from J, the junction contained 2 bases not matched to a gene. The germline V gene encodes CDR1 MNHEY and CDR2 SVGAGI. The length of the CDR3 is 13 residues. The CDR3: CASSRDRGYEQYF. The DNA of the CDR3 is TGTGCCAGCAGCAGGGACAGGGGGTACGAGCAGTACTTC.

CDR3 residues: CASSRDYGYTF. The CDR3 DNA sequence: TGTGCCAGCAGCCGGGACTATGGCTACACCTTC. This rearrangement joins TRBV9 to TRBJ1-2; no firm D call. Between the trimmed V and J ends, which lost 4 bases and 3 bases, there was a span of 4 bases. Germline V gene data show CDR1 as SGDLS and CDR2 as YYNGEE. The CDR3 totals 11 residues.

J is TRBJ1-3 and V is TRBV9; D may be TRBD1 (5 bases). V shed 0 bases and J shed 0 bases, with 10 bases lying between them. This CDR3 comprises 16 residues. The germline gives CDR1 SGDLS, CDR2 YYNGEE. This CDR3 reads CASSVGLGDSGNTIYF. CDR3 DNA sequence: TGTGCCAGCAGCGTAGGTCTAGGGGACTCTGGAAACACCATATATTTT.

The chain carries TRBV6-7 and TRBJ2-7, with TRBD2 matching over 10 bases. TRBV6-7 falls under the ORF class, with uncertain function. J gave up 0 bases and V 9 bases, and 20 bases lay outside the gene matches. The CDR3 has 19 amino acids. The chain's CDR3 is CARSPRIAGGRLTSYEQYF. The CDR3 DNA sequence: TGTGCCAGATCACCGAGGATAGCGGGGGGCCGCCTAACCTCCTACGAGCAGTACTTC.

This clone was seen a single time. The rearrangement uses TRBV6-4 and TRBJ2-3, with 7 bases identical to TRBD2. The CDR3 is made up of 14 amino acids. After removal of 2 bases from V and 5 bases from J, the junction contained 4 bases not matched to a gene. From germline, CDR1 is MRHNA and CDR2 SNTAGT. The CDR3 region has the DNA TGTGCCAGCAGTGACGGGAGGGGAGGAGATACGCAGTATTTT. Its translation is CASSDGRGGDTQYF.

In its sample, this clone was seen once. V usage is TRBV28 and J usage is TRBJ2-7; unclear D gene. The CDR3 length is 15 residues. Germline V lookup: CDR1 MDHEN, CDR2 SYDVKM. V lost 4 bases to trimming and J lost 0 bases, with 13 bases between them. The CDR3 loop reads CASSSRYNSSYEQYF. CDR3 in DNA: TGTGCCAGCAGTTCAAGATATAATAGCTCCTACGAGCAGTACTTC.

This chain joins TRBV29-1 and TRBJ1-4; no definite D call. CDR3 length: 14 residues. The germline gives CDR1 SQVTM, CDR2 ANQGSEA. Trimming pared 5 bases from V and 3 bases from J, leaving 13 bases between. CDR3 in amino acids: CSVLSPGSNEKLFF. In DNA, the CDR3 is TGCAGCGTTCTCTCCCCGGGGTCTAATGAAAAACTGTTTTTT.

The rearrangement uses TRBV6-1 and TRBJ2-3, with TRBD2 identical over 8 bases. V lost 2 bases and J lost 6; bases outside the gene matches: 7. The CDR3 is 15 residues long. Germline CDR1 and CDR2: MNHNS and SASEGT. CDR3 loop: CASSEIGGGPDTQYF. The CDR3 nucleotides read TGTGCCAGCAGTGAAATCGGGGGGGGCCCCGATACGCAGTATTTT.

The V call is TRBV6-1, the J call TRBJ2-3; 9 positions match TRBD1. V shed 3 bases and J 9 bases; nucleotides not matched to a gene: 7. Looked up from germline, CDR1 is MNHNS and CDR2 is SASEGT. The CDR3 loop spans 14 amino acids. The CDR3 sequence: CASSDRDRVRTQYF. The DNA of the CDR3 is TGTGCCAGCAGTGACCGGGACAGGGTAAGGACGCAGTATTTT.

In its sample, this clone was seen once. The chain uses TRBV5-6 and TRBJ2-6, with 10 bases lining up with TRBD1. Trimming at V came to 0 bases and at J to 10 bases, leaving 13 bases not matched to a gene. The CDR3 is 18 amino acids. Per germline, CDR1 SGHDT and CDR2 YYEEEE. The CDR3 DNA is TGTGCCAGCAGCTTGGCGCCGGGACAGGGGCCGTCTGAGAACGTCCTGACTTTC. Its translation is CASSLAPGQGPSENVLTF.

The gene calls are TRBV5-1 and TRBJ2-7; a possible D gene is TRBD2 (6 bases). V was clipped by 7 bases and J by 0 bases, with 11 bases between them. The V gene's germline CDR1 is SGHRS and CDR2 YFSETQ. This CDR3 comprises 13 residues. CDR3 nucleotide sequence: TGCGCCAGCTGGGGGGAGAGCTCCTACGAGCAGTACTTC. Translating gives CASWGESSYEQYF.

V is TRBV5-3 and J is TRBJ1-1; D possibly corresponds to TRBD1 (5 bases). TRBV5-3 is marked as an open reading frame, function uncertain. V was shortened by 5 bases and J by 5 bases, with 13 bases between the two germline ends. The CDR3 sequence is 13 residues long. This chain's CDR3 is CARRMAGGTEAFF. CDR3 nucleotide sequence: TGTGCCAGAAGAATGGCGGGGGGGACTGAAGCTTTCTTT.

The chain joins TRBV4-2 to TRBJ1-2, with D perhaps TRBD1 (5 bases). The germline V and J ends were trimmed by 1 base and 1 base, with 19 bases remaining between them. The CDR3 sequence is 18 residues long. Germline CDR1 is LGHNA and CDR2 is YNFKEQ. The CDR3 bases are TGTGCCAGCAGCCAAGTCGCATCGCAAGCAGGGTATAACTATGGCTACACCTTC. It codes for CASSQVASQAGYNYGYTF.

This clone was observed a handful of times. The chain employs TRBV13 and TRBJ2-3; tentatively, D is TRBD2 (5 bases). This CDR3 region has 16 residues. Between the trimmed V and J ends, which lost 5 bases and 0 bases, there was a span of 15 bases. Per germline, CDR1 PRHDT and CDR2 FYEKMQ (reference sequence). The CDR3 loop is CASSGRSATSTDTQYF. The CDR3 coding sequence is TGTGCCAGCAGCGGGCGTAGCGCTACTAGCACAGATACGCAGTATTTT.

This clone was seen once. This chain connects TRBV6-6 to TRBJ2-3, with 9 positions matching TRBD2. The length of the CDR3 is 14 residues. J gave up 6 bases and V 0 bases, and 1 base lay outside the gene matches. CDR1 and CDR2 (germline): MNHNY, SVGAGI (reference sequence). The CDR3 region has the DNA TGTGCCAGCAGTTACTCGGCGGGGGGGGATACGCAGTATTTT. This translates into CASSYSAGGDTQYF.

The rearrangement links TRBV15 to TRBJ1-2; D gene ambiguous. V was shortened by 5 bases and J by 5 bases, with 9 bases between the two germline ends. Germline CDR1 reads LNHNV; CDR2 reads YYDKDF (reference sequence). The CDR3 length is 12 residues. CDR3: CATSQALYGYTF. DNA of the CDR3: TGTGCCACCAGCCAGGCTCTTTATGGCTACACCTTC.

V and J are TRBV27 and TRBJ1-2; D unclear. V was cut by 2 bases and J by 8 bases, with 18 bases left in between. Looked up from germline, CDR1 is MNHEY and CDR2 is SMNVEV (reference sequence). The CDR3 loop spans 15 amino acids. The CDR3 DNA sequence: TGTGCCAGCAGTTTACAGTTTGAGTCGACTATGGGCTACACCTTC. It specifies CASSLQFESTMGYTF.

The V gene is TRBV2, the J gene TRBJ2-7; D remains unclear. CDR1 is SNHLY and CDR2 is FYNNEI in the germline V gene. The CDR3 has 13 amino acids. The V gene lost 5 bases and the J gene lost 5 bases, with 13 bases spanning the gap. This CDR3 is CASSPRIPNEQYF. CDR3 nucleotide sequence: TGTGCCAGCAGTCCCCGAATCCCTAACGAGCAGTACTTC.

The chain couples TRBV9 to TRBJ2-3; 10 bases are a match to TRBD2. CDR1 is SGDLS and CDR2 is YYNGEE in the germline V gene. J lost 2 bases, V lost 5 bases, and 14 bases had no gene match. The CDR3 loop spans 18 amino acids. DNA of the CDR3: TGTGCCAGCAGTGAGGGGGGGGCTAGCGGGAGCTTCACAGATACGCAGTATTTT. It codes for CASSEGGASGSFTDTQYF.

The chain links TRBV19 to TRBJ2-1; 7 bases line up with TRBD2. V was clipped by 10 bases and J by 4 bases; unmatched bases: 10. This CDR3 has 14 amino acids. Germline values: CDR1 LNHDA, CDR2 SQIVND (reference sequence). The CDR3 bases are TGTGCCATAGGCCGGGGGGAGGGTTACAATGAGCAGTTCTTC. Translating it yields CAIGRGEGYNEQFF.

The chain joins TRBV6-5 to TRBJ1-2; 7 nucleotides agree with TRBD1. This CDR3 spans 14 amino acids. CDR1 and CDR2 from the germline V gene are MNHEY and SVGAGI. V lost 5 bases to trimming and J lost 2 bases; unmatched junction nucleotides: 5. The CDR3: CASSMGQRNYGYTF. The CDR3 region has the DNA TGTGCCAGCAGTATGGGACAGAGAAACTATGGCTACACCTTC.